The next 4 T cell receptor beta chains were all read from a single sample in a study of OX40 agonist ivuxolimab in advanced cancers. Measured with immunoSEQ multiplex PCR; TCRdb has only the in-frame clones, and not every one. The sample consists of 94,000 or so clones, approximately 84% of them appearing once. This specimen consisted of CD4+ or CD8+ T cells sorted from blood, obtained in a trial of the OX40 agonist ivuxolimab. The receptor source for this set is an adult with an advanced solid tumor such as melanoma, head and neck, liver or kidney cancer.

The gene calls are TRBV18 and TRBJ2-1, with TRBD1 matching 8 bases. The V and J ends lost 2 bases and 5 bases, in that order; junction bases with no gene match: 2. The CDR3 totals 14 residues. Germline V lookup: CDR1 KGHSH, CDR2 LQKENI. The CDR3 sequence is CASSPKDRDNEQFF. The CDR3 region has the DNA TGTGCCAGCTCACCAAAGGACAGGGACAATGAGCAGTTCTTC.

V gene TRBV18 combines with J gene TRBJ1-3, with 7 bases identical to TRBD1. This CDR3 region has 16 residues. The germline V gene has CDR1 KGHSH and CDR2 LQKENI. The V and J ends lost 2 bases and 2 bases, in that order; junction bases with no gene match: 6. The CDR3 region has the DNA TGTGCCAGCTCACCAAGTTCCACAGGGGCTGGAAACACCATATATTTT. It codes for CASSPSSTGAGNTIYF.

This rearrangement joins TRBV6-6 to TRBJ1-1; the match to TRBD1 covers 10 bases. There are 16 residues in the CDR3. V shed 2 bases, J shed 4 bases, and the junction held 7 bases outside the gene matches. Germline CDR1 and CDR2: MNHNY and SVGAGI (reference sequence). The CDR3 DNA reads as TGTGCCAGCAGTTACCCGTCGGGACAGGGGTTCACTGAAGCTTTCTTT. Translating it yields CASSYPSGQGFTEAFF.

The chain combines TRBV6-6 with TRBJ2-7; D gene uncertain. The CDR3 length is 13 residues. Germline V lookup: CDR1 MNHNY, CDR2 SVGAGI (reference sequence). V was clipped by 3 bases and J by 6 bases, with 12 bases between them. CDR3 DNA sequence: TGTGCCAGCAGTTATAATCAGGTAGCCGAGCAGTACTTC. Translated: CASSYNQVAEQYF.